These 18 T cell receptor beta chains share one sample of origin, sequenced in a study of regulatory T cells in long-lasting Graves disease listed by TCRdb under 2021. Library method: multiplex PCR. The run used an Illumina HiSeq 4000. TCR beta libraries were built with iRepertoire HTBI primers and Arm-PCR amplification of CDR3 regions. TCRdb's own reprocessing of the public reads used fastp at Q25 and MiXCR and kept productive beta chains. Rows with one shared CDR3 protein collapse into an entry with the most common genes and DNA. Present in this sample are about 610,000 distinct CDR3 sequences, roughly a sixth of which were seen just once. 9.5% to 15% of the sample lies in the top ten. Explained via the paper, the time point label denotes: newly diagnosed GD, antithyroid drugs for less than 3 months. RNA was extracted from PBMCs in TRIzol for both TCR sequencing and RNA sequencing. The data also belong to a second study, concerning T cells in Graves' hyperthyroidism and ophthalmopathy.

The input for sequencing was peripheral blood mononuclear cells (PBMCs), taken at new diagnosis, from a patient treated with antithyroid drugs. These receptors originate from a young man with Graves disease. Donor details come from another sample of the same person, matched by shared clones.

This clonotype occurred a few times. The chain uses TRBV3-1 and TRBJ2-7, with 7 positions matching TRBD2. The junction had 12 bases not matched to a gene; V was cut back by 3 bases and J by 4 bases. The CDR3 totals 16 residues. Looked up from germline, CDR1 is LGHDT and CDR2 is YNNKEL (reference sequence). CDR3 DNA: TGTGCCAGCAGCCAGACGTCCAGCGGGATTTTTTACGAGCAGTACTTC. Translation: CASSQTSSGIFYEQYF.

This clonotype occurred many times. This rearrangement joins TRBV24-1 to TRBJ2-1, with a weak D call TRBD1 (5 bases). The CDR3 has 16 residues. Trimming pared 0 bases from V and 3 bases from J, leaving 11 bases between. Germline CDR1 and CDR2: KGHDR and SFDVKD. In DNA form, the CDR3 reads TGTGCCACCAGTGATTTGCGGGCCGACAGCTACAATGAGCAGTTCTTC. It codes for CATSDLRADSYNEQFF.

CDR3 DNA: TGTGCCAGCAGCTTAGGCCGCGGGCTAAGCTCCTACGAGCAGTACTTC. Its protein product is CASSLGRGLSSYEQYF. V gene TRBV13 combines with J gene TRBJ2-7; maybe TRBD2 (5 bases). The CDR3 length is 16 residues. Trimming removed 0 bases at V and 0 bases at J, with 12 bases between. Germline CDR1 PRHDT, CDR2 FYEKMQ (reference sequence).

This clonotype appeared many times. The V call is TRBV27, the J call TRBJ1-1, with D unresolved. The CDR3 consists of 14 residues. Germline assignment: CDR1 MNHEY and CDR2 SMNVEV (reference sequence). With 4 bases removed from V and 0 bases from J, the gap between germline ends came to 9 bases. DNA for the CDR3: TGTGCCAGCAGTTCCGTGGCTTTGAACACTGAAGCTTTCTTT. It encodes CASSSVALNTEAFF.

This clonotype was recorded at least ten times. This CDR3 is CASSPPGGGAFF. The CDR3 region has the DNA TGTGCCAGCAGCCCTCCGGGGGGAGGAGCTTTCTTT. This chain uses TRBV3-1 with TRBJ1-1; tentative D call: TRBD1 (5 bases). Germline V CDR1 and CDR2: LGHDT, YNNKEL (reference sequence). The CDR3 runs to 12 residues. V was shortened by 4 bases and J by 10 bases, with 13 bases between the two germline ends.

The chain uses TRBV7-9 and TRBJ2-1, with TRBD1 as a possible D gene (6 bases). The V end lost 0 bases, the J end lost 0 bases, and 15 bases lay between the germline ends. The germline V gene encodes CDR1 SEHNR and CDR2 FQNEAQ (reference sequence). This CDR3 comprises 18 residues. CDR3 DNA: TGTGCCAGCAGCTTAGCGCCAGGGGAAAGGATCTCCTACAATGAGCAGTTCTTC. Encoded protein: CASSLAPGERISYNEQFF.

The sample holds a few counts of this clonotype. The chain combines TRBV5-1 with TRBJ1-2; TRBD1 might be the D (6 bases). The ends were cut back, 0 bases at V and 5 bases at J, with 14 bases in the middle. Germline V lookup: CDR1 SGHRS, CDR2 YFSETQ. This CDR3 region has 15 residues. This CDR3 reads CASSLDGRGEYGYTF. The CDR3 bases are TGCGCCAGCAGCTTGGATGGCAGGGGAGAGTATGGCTACACCTTC. Based on the CDR3 plus reference TRBV5-1 and TRBJ1-2, the full variable domain is KAGVTQTPRYLIKTRGQQVTLSCSPISGHRSVSWYQQTPGQGLQFLFEYFSETQRNKGNFPGRFSGRQFSNSRSEMNVSTLELGDSALYLCASSLDGRGEYGYTFGSGTRLTVV.

This clonotype was detected ten times or more. V and J are TRBV28 and TRBJ2-3; tentatively, D is TRBD1 (6 bases). Looked up from germline, CDR1 is MDHEN and CDR2 is SYDVKM. The length of the CDR3 is 15 residues. V lost 5 bases and J 4 bases, leaving 16 bases between the germline ends. CDR3 sequence: CASSPTGSAADTQYF. DNA for the CDR3: TGTGCCAGCAGTCCTACAGGGTCAGCCGCAGATACGCAGTATTTT.

Only a few counts were recorded for this clonotype. This chain uses TRBV5-1 with TRBJ2-1; 14 nucleotides align to TRBD2. The V segment lost 4 bases and the J segment 2 bases; nucleotides outside the gene matches: 11. The CDR3 is made up of 19 amino acids. Germline CDR1 is SGHRS and CDR2 is YFSETQ. The CDR3 reads CASSPWGLAGERAYNEQFF. The CDR3 DNA is TGCGCCAGCAGCCCATGGGGACTAGCGGGAGAGCGGGCCTACAATGAGCAGTTCTTC.

This clonotype was counted a few times. At one end the junction does not follow the germline gene, possibly because of a read error. The chain is built from TRBV7-6 and TRBJ2-1, with D possibly being TRBD2 (5 bases). TRBJ2-4 matches the DNA end more closely, so the J call is doubtful. The CDR3 runs 14 residues. Germline assignment: CDR1 SGHVS and CDR2 FNYEAQ. The CDR3 nucleotides read TGTGCCAACAGCTTAGAACGGGCGGGAAACATTCAGTACTTC. This sequence encodes CANSLERAGNIQYF.

In this sample, this clonotype turned up many times. The CDR3 is CASSARNHEQYF. CDR3 in DNA: TGTGCCAGCAGCGCCAGAAACCACGAGCAGTACTTC. The chain couples TRBV11-2 to TRBJ2-7; unclear D gene. The CDR3 is made up of 12 amino acids. Trimming left V 5 bases short and J 5 bases short, with 10 bases between. Germline CDR1 and CDR2: SGHAT and FQNNGV. The full variable domain, with the rest looked up from reference TRBV11-2 and TRBJ2-7, is EAGVAQSPRYKIIEKRQSVAFWCNPISGHATLYWYQQILGQGPKLLIQFQNNGVVDDSQLPKDRFSAERLKGVDSTLKIQPAKLEDSAVYLCASSARNHEQYFGPGTRLTVT.

This clonotype showed up many times. The chain has TRBV7-2 and TRBJ2-3; no firm D call. Germline values: CDR1 SGHTA, CDR2 FQGNSA. The CDR3 has 15 amino acids. V dropped 2 bases and J dropped 0 bases, with 9 bases sitting between them. The CDR3: CASSLIGWSTDTQYF. The DNA of the CDR3 is TGTGCCAGCAGCTTAATTGGTTGGAGCACAGATACGCAGTATTTT.

CDR3 sequence (DNA): TGTGCCAGCAGTCTGGTCCCCGGGACAGGGAATGAGCAGTTCTTC. Translating it yields CASSLVPGTGNEQFF. The V gene is TRBV12-3 or TRBV12-4, the J gene TRBJ2-1, with 9 nucleotides matching TRBD1. J gave up 7 bases and V 5 bases, and 9 bases lay outside the gene matches. This CDR3 is 15 amino acids long.

Here the CDR3 reads CSARDRRVAGVYEQYF. The CDR3 DNA follows: TGCAGTGCTAGAGACCGGAGGGTAGCGGGAGTCTACGAGCAGTACTTC. The genes are TRBV20-1 and TRBJ2-7; 9 bases align to TRBD2. Germline V gives CDR1 DFQATT, CDR2 SNEGSKA (reference sequence). The CDR3 covers 16 residues. Trimming took 0 bases from V and 3 from J; bases not matched to a gene: 9.

The V and J genes are TRBV19 and TRBJ2-7, with D perhaps TRBD1 (6 bases). V lost 3 bases, J lost 5 bases, and 20 bases lay in between. The germline V gene encodes CDR1 LNHDA and CDR2 SQIVND (reference sequence). The CDR3 has 16 residues. The CDR3 sequence is CASSIDGGRGSDEQYF. The CDR3, as DNA: TGTGCCAGTAGTATCGATGGGGGCCGCGGGTCGGACGAGCAGTACTTC.

The chain links TRBV20-1 to TRBJ2-1; D is possibly TRBD1 or TRBD2 (5 bases each). The CDR3 runs to 15 residues. Germline V gene data show CDR1 as DFQATT and CDR2 as SNEGSKA (reference sequence). Trimming removed 0 bases from V and 7 bases from J, with 16 bases in between. The DNA for the CDR3 is TGCAGTGCTAGAGATGGAAGGGACGGTAGGAATGAGCAGTTCTTC. Its protein product is CSARDGRDGRNEQFF.

V is TRBV12-3 or TRBV12-4 and J is TRBJ1-3; D not certain. CDR3 size: 16 residues. Trimming took off 7 bases at V and 0 bases at J, with 16 bases between the two ends. CDR3 DNA: TGTGCCAGCACCCTTCGGGTCACGAGCTCTGGAAACACCATATATTTT. Its translation is CASTLRVTSSGNTIYF.

This chain links TRBV3-1 with TRBJ1-2, with D unresolved. The V end lost 0 bases, the J end lost 4 bases, and 18 bases lay between the germline ends. CDR1 is LGHDT and CDR2 is YNNKEL in the germline V gene (reference sequence). CDR3 length equals 17 residues. The CDR3 nucleotides read TGTGCCAGCAGCCAAGACCGAGCGGATTTGAGGAGCTATGGCTACACCTTC. Translating it yields CASSQDRADLRSYGYTF.